The next 25 T cell receptor beta chains were all read from a single sample in a study of CXCR3-negative and CXCR3-positive naive CD8 T cells. Each TRB cDNA library was prepared by 5' RACE (with UMI labels). One entry per CDR3 protein, without DNA, is what TCRdb gives after re-calling the 5' RACE reads. The sample data list 70,000 to 100,000 distinct CDR3 sequences. The sequenced sample was naive CXCR3- CD8+ T cells from blood. Subset described: CD45RO-CCR7+CD27+CD95- naive CD8+ T cells lacking CXCR3 (TNR3-). The receptors derive from a human donor in good health. Some clones in this sample may be carry-over from other donors' samples.

This chain links TRBV29-1 with TRBJ2-7; the TCRdb D gene call, TRBD1, has no DNA to confirm it. The length of the CDR3 is 14 residues. Per the germline V gene, CDR1 is SQVTM and CDR2 is ANQGSEA. The CDR3 sequence: CSVEDGRGSSEQYF.

V is TRBV7-9 and J is TRBJ2-1; TCRdb gives TRBD1 as the D gene, but with no DNA this cannot be confirmed. Germline CDR1 reads SEHNR; CDR2 reads FQNEAQ (reference sequence). This CDR3 has 17 residues. CDR3 residues: CASSLQSGARGMNEQFF. Supplemented by reference TRBV7-9 and TRBJ2-1, the full variable domain reads DTGVSQNPRHKITKRGQNVTFRCDPISEHNRLYWYRQTLGQGPEFLTYFQNEAQLEKSRLLSDRFSAERPKGSFSTLEIQRTEQGDSAMYLCASSLQSGARGMNEQFFGPGTRLTVL.

The J gene is TRBJ2-7, the V gene TRBV29-1; without DNA, the TCRdb call of TRBD2 cannot be checked. Germline-derived CDR1 and CDR2 are SQVTM and ANQGSEA. CDR3 size: 13 residues. The CDR3 is CSAVTSGSYEQYF.

The chain employs TRBV7-6 and TRBJ2-1; TCRdb's D call of TRBD1 is untestable without DNA. Germline V gene data show CDR1 as SGHVS and CDR2 as FNYEAQ. This CDR3 is 18 amino acids long. The CDR3 sequence is CASSLVGTGYGVDNEQFF.

This sequence joins TRBV7-8 and TRBJ2-1; lacking DNA, the TRBD1 call made by TCRdb goes unchecked. The CDR3 extends over 15 amino acids. CDR1 SGHVS and CDR2 FQNEAQ come from the germline V gene. The CDR3 sequence: CASSSAGGIYNEQFF. Full variable domain (missing parts from reference TRBV7-8 and TRBJ2-1): GAGVSQSPRYKVAKRGQDVALRCDPISGHVSLFWYQQALGQGPEFLTYFQNEAQLDKSGLPSDRFFAERPEGSVSTLKIQRTQQEDSAVYLCASSSAGGIYNEQFFGPGTRLTVL.

This chain connects TRBV28 to TRBJ1-1. Looked up from germline, CDR1 is MDHEN and CDR2 is SYDVKM. CDR3 size: 14 residues. The CDR3 loop reads CASSFFLVNTEAFF.

This chain links TRBV7-9 with TRBJ2-2; TCRdb proposes TRBD1, but this gene call is untestable without DNA. The CDR3 length is 16 residues. From germline, CDR1 is SEHNR and CDR2 FQNEAQ (reference sequence). CDR3 in amino acids: CASSFPLYPNTGELFF.

The rearrangement uses TRBV2 and TRBJ2-3; TCRdb calls TRBD2, which cannot be checked without DNA. Per the germline V gene, CDR1 is SNHLY and CDR2 is FYNNEI. The CDR3 is made up of 15 amino acids. The CDR3: CASSVGRAETDTQYF.

The chain employs TRBV9 and TRBJ1-2; without DNA, the TCRdb call of TRBD1 cannot be checked. The V gene's germline CDR1 is SGDLS and CDR2 YYNGEE. This CDR3 spans 14 amino acids. The CDR3 protein is CASSPRDTIYGYTF.

The chain has TRBV28 and TRBJ2-1. CDR1 is MDHEN and CDR2 is SYDVKM in the germline V gene. The length of the CDR3 is 15 residues. CDR3 amino acids: CASSLGGSSYNEQFF.

The chain couples TRBV28 to TRBJ2-7. This CDR3 has 12 residues. Germline lookup yields CDR1 MDHEN and CDR2 SYDVKM. The CDR3 sequence is CASSLLENEQYF. The variable domain in full, completed from reference TRBV28 and TRBJ2-7, reads DVKVTQSSRYLVKRTGEKVFLECVQDMDHENMFWYRQDPGLGLRLIYFSYDVKMKEKGDIPEGYSVSREKKERFSLILESASTNQTSMYLCASSLLENEQYFGPGTRLTVT.

This CDR3 reads CASSYSDGVGNTEAFF. The chain links TRBV6-6 to TRBJ1-1. CDR3 length: 16 amino acids. Germline V gives CDR1 MNHNY, CDR2 SVGAGI (reference sequence).

V usage is TRBV7-9 and J usage is TRBJ2-7; TCRdb reports TRBD1, a call that lacks DNA to check it against. The CDR3 has 17 amino acids. The V gene's germline CDR1 is SEHNR and CDR2 FQNEAQ (reference sequence). The CDR3 sequence is CASSLATGTTSSYEQYF. Based on the CDR3 plus reference TRBV7-9 and TRBJ2-7, the full variable domain is DTGVSQNPRHKITKRGQNVTFRCDPISEHNRLYWYRQTLGQGPEFLTYFQNEAQLEKSRLLSDRFSAERPKGSFSTLEIQRTEQGDSAMYLCASSLATGTTSSYEQYFGPGTRLTVT.

The chain couples TRBV27 to TRBJ2-1; TCRdb names TRBD1, which stays unverified in the absence of DNA. This CDR3 has 12 amino acids. Germline CDR1 and CDR2: MNHEY and SMNVEV (reference sequence). CDR3 sequence: CASATVPNEQSF.

V is TRBV3-1 and J is TRBJ2-1; TCRdb indicates TRBD1, and absent DNA this call remains unverified. Germline CDR1 reads LGHDT; CDR2 reads YNNKEL (reference sequence). This CDR3 has 18 residues. CDR3 residues: CASSQDPQQGVSLIEQFF.

This chain joins TRBV5-4 and TRBJ2-1; there is no DNA to check the TCRdb D call of TRBD2. Looked up from germline, CDR1 is SGHNT and CDR2 is YYREEE (reference sequence). The CDR3 loop spans 18 amino acids. The CDR3 here is CASSPGTSGRALSNEQFF.

The chain uses TRBV2 and TRBJ2-3; lacking DNA, the TRBD1 call made by TCRdb goes unchecked. Germline V gives CDR1 SNHLY, CDR2 FYNNEI. The CDR3 runs to 15 residues. CDR3 residues: CASNGRQGPTDTQYF.

This chain links TRBV6-2 or TRBV6-3 with TRBJ2-7; the TCRdb call, TRBD2, lacks DNA for checking. This CDR3 has 16 amino acids. The germline CDR1 and CDR2 sequences are MNHEY and SVGEGT. CDR3 sequence: CASSYSIAGGYYEQYF.

The chain carries TRBV28 and TRBJ2-1. CDR1 and CDR2 from the germline V gene are MDHEN and SYDVKM. The CDR3 has 13 amino acids. CDR3 sequence reads: CASSLLGFREQFF.

The chain recombines TRBV12-3 or TRBV12-4 with TRBJ2-5; checking the TCRdb D call of TRBD1 is not possible without DNA. This CDR3 has 15 amino acids. The CDR3 sequence is CASSLSLRVEETQYF.

The rearrangement joins TRBV29-1 to TRBJ1-1; TCRdb designates TRBD1, a call that cannot be tested without DNA. Germline V gene lookup returns CDR1 SQVTM and CDR2 ANQGSEA. The CDR3 sequence is 13 residues long. CDR3 loop: CSVTEQGLTEAFF.

This chain connects TRBV7-9 to TRBJ2-3; lacking DNA, the TRBD2 call made by TCRdb goes unchecked. This CDR3 has 17 amino acids. Per germline, CDR1 SEHNR and CDR2 FQNEAQ (reference sequence). This CDR3 reads CASSLSLATFGTDTQYF.

The rearrangement uses TRBV27 and TRBJ1-5. The CDR3 length is 16 residues. The germline V gene has CDR1 MNHEY and CDR2 SMNVEV (reference sequence). The CDR3 sequence: CASSLSADMSNQPQHF.

The rearrangement uses TRBV29-1 and TRBJ2-1. The germline gives CDR1 SQVTM, CDR2 ANQGSEA. The length of the CDR3 is 14 residues. The CDR3 spells CSVDSWTASNEQFF.

The chain links TRBV4-3 to TRBJ2-1; with no DNA, the TCRdb D assignment of TRBD2 cannot be verified. The CDR3 has 17 amino acids. Per the germline V gene, CDR1 is LGHNA and CDR2 is YSLEER. The CDR3 sequence is CASSQGGTSGSLDEQFF.